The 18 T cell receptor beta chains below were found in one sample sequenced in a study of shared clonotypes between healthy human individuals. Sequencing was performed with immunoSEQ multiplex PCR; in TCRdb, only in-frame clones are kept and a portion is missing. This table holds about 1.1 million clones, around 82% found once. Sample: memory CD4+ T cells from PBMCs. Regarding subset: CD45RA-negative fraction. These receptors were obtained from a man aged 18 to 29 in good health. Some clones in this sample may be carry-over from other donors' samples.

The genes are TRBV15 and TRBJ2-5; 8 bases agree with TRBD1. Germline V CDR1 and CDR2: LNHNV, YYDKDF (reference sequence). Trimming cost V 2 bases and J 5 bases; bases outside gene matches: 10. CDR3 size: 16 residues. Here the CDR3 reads CATSRRTGPTWETQYF. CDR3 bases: TGTGCCACCAGCAGACGGACAGGGCCGACTTGGGAGACCCAGTACTTC.

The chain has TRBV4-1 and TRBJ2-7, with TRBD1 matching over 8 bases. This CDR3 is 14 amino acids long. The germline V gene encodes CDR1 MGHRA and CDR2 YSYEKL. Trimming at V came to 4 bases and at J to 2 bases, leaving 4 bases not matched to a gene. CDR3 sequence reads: CASSLGQGAYEQYF. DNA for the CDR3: TGCGCCAGCAGCCTCGGACAGGGAGCCTACGAGCAGTACTTC.

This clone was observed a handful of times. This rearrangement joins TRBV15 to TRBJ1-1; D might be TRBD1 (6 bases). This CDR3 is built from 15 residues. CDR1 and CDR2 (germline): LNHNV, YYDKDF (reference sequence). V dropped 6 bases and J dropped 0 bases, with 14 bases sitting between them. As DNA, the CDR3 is TGTGCCACCAGAGTTGGGACAAACCTGAACACTGAAGCTTTCTTT. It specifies CATRVGTNLNTEAFF.

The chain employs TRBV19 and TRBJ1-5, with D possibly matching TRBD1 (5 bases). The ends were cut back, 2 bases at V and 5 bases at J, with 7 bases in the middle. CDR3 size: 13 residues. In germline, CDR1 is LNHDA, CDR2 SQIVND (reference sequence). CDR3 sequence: CASSISGYQPQHF. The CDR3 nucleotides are TGTGCCAGTAGTATATCAGGGTATCAGCCCCAGCATTTT.

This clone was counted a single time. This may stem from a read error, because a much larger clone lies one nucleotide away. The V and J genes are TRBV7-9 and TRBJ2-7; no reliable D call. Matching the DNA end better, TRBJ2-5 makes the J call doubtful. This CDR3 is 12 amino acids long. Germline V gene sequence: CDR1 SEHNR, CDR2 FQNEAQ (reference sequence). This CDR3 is CASSLAIETQYF. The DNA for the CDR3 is TGTGCCAGCAGCTTAGCGATCGAGACCCAGTACTTC.

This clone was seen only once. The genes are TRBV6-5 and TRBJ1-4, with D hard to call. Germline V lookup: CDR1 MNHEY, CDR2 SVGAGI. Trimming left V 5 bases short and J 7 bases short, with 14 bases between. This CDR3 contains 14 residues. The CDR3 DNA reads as TGTGCCAGCAGTCAACAGCCCTGGGGTGAAAAACTGTTTTTT. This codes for CASSQQPWGEKLFF.

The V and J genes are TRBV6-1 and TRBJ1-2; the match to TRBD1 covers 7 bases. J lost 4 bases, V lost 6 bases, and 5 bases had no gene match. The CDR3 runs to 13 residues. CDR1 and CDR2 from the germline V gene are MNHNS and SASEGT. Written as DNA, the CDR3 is TGTGCCAGCAGGGGGACAGAGCCCTATGGCTACACCTTC. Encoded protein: CASRGTEPYGYTF.

CDR3 sequence: CASSPTGTGVGYTF. In nucleotides, the CDR3 is TGTGCCAGCAGCCCCACCGGGACAGGGGTAGGCTACACCTTC. J is TRBJ1-2 and V is TRBV7-6; 10 bases match TRBD1. J lost 8 bases, V lost 5 bases, and 8 bases had no gene match. The CDR3 totals 14 residues. From germline, CDR1 is SGHVS and CDR2 FNYEAQ.

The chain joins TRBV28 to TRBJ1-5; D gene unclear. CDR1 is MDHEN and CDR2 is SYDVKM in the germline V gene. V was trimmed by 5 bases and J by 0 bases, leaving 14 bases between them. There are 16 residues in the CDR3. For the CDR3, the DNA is TGTGCCAGCAGTGTACAGCAACGATATAGCAATCAGCCCCAGCATTTT. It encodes CASSVQQRYSNQPQHF. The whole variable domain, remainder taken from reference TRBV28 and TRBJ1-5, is DVKVTQSSRYLVKRTGEKVFLECVQDMDHENMFWYRQDPGLGLRLIYFSYDVKMKEKGDIPEGYSVSREKKERFSLILESASTNQTSMYLCASSVQQRYSNQPQHFGDGTRLSIL.

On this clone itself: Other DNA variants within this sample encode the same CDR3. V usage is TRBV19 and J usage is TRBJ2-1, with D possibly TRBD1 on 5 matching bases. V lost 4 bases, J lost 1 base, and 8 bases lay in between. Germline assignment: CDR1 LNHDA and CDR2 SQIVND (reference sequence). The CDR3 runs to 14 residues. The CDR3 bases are TGTGCCAGTAGTACAGGGCGGTCCTACAATGAGCAGTTCTTC. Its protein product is CASSTGRSYNEQFF.

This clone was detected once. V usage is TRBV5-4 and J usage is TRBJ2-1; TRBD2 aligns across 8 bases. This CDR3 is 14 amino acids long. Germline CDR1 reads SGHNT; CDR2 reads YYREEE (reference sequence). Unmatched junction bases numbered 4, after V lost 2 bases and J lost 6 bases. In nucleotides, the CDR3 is TGTGCCAGCAGCTTAAGCGGGAGTCGCAATGAGCAGTTCTTC. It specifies CASSLSGSRNEQFF.

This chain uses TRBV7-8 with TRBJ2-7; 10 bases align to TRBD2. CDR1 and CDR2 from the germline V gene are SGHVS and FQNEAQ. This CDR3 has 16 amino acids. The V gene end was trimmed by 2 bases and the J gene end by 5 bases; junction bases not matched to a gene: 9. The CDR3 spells CASSLTASGSGDEQYF. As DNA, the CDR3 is TGTGCCAGCAGCTTAACGGCTAGCGGGAGCGGCGACGAGCAGTACTTC.

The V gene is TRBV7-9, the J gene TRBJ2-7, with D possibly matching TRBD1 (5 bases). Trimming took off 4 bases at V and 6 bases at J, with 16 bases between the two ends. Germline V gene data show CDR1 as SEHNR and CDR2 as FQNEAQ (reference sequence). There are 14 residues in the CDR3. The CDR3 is CASSYLSGDSEQYF. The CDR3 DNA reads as TGTGCCAGCAGCTATCTCTCGGGTGACAGCGAGCAGTACTTC.

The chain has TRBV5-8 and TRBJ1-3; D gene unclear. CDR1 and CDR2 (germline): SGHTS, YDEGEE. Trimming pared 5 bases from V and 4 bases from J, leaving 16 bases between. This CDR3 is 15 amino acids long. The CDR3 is CASSLSWFYGNTIYF. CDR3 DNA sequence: TGTGCCAGCAGTCTCTCGTGGTTCTACGGAAACACCATATATTTT. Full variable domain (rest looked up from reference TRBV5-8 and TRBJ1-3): EAGVTQSPTHLIKTRGQQATLRCSPISGHTSVYWYQQALGLGLQFLLWYDEGEERNRGNFPPRFSGRQFPNYSSELNVNALELEDSALYLCASSLSWFYGNTIYFGEGSWLTVV.

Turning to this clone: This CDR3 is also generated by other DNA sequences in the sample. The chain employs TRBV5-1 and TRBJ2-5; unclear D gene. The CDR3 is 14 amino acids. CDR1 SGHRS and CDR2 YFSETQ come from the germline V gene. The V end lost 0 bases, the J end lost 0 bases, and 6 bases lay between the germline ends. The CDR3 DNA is TGCGCCAGCAGCTTGGGGACGTACCAAGAGACCCAGTACTTC. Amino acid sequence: CASSLGTYQETQYF.

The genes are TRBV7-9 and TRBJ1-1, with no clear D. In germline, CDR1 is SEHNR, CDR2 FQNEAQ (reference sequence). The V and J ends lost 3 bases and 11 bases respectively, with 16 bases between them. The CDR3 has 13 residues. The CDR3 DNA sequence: TGTGCCAGCAGCTTCCAACCCGCAGCGGTGGCTTTCTTT. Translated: CASSFQPAAVAFF.

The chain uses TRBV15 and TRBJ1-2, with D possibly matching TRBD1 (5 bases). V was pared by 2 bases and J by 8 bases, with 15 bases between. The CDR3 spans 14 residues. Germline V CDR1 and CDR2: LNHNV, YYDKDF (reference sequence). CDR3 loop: CATSRLGESSGYTF. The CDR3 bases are TGTGCCACCAGCAGACTAGGGGAGAGCTCAGGCTACACCTTC.

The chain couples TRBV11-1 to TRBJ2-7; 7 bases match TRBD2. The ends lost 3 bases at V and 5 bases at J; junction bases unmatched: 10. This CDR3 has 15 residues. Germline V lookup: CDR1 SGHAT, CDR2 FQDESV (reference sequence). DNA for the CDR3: TGTGCCAGCAGCTTTTGGGCGGGCGGGAGTAACGAGCAGTACTTC. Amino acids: CASSFWAGGSNEQYF.